A single sample gave rise to the 12 T cell receptor beta chains below, sequenced in a study of T cells after yellow fever vaccination. TCRdb itself ran the 5' RACE reads through MiXCR, one entry per CDR3 protein. The table records 300,000 to 400,000 distinct CDR3 sequences, around an eighth of them present only once. Sequences were derived from CD4+ T cells sorted from PBMCs, sampled 15 days after the yellow fever booster vaccination. The receptor set was obtained from a man in his late teens or twenties who received the YFV17D yellow fever vaccine.

The chain employs TRBV20-1 and TRBJ2-4; TRBD2 might be the D (5 bases). This CDR3 spans 12 amino acids. The germline V gene encodes CDR1 DFQATT and CDR2 SNEGSKA (reference sequence). Deletions cut 7 bases from V and 0 bases from J, with 7 bases between. The CDR3 here is CSGELAKNIQYF. The DNA for the CDR3 is TGCAGTGGGGAGCTAGCCAAAAACATTCAGTACTTC.

The chain recombines TRBV18 with TRBJ2-5; D may be TRBD2 (5 bases). V lost 9 bases and J 5 bases, leaving 13 bases between the germline ends. The germline gives CDR1 KGHSH, CDR2 LQKENI. The CDR3 is 12 residues long. This chain's CDR3 is CASRDYLETQYF. CDR3 coding DNA: TGTGCCAGTCGGGATTATCTCGAGACCCAGTACTTC.

The CDR3 sequence is CASSQDRRVSNEKLFF. The CDR3, as DNA: TGCGCCAGCAGCCAAGATCGAAGAGTGTCTAATGAAAAACTGTTTTTT. The V and J genes are TRBV4-1 and TRBJ1-4; D unresolved. This CDR3 is built from 16 residues. The V and J ends lost 0 bases and 3 bases respectively, with 11 bases between them. CDR1 and CDR2 from the germline V gene are MGHRA and YSYEKL.

This clonotype occurred a few times. The rearrangement uses TRBV6-2 or TRBV6-3 and TRBJ2-7, with 7 bases fitting TRBD1. The CDR3 spans 14 residues. V lost 9 bases and J lost 2; bases outside the gene matches: 10. The germline CDR1 and CDR2 sequences are MNHEY and SVGEGT. CDR3 nucleotides: TGTGCCAGTTACGCTACAGGGGCGGCCTACGAGCAGTACTTC. This gives the protein CASYATGAAYEQYF.

The chain has TRBV6-2 or TRBV6-3 and TRBJ2-5; 9 positions match TRBD2. This CDR3 is built from 14 residues. Trimming took 0 bases from V and 4 from J; bases not matched to a gene: 0. Germline assignment: CDR1 MNHEY and CDR2 SVGEGT. The CDR3 DNA reads as TGTGCCAGCAGTTACTCAGCGGGGGGAGAGACCCAGTACTTC. Encoded protein: CASSYSAGGETQYF.

The chain joins TRBV3-1 to TRBJ2-2; D is possibly TRBD1 or TRBD2 (5 bases each). This CDR3 comprises 16 residues. With 5 bases removed from V and 4 bases from J, the gap between germline ends came to 17 bases. The germline V gene encodes CDR1 LGHDT and CDR2 YNNKEL (reference sequence). The CDR3 DNA follows: TGTGCCAGCAGCAAAGGGGTCGGACTCAGCACCGGGGAGCTGTTTTTT. Amino acid sequence: CASSKGVGLSTGELFF.

This clonotype was picked up a small number of times. The genes are TRBV5-1 and TRBJ2-5, with D perhaps matching TRBD1 (5 bases). The CDR3 spans 14 residues. The germline V and J ends were trimmed by 4 bases and 2 bases, with 12 bases remaining between them. CDR1 is SGHRS, CDR2 YFSETQ, per germline. The CDR3 region is CASSGAGSQETQYF. The CDR3 nucleotides are TGCGCCAGCAGCGGGGCAGGGTCTCAAGAGACCCAGTACTTC.

This clonotype was found a few times. This sequence joins TRBV6-1 and TRBJ2-3; D may correspond to TRBD1 or TRBD2 (6 bases each). Trimming took off 3 bases at V and 7 bases at J, with 14 bases between the two ends. CDR3 length: 14 residues. Germline-derived CDR1 and CDR2 are MNHNS and SASEGT. CDR3 nucleotides: TGTGCCAGCAGTGACTCTGGGGGGCGGAATACGCAGTATTTT. As protein: CASSDSGGRNTQYF.

This clonotype was seen repeatedly, ten times or more. The CDR3 loop is CASSRPELGTDTQYF. CDR3 nucleotides: TGCGCCAGCAGCCGGCCCGAGCTAGGGACAGATACGCAGTATTTT. V gene TRBV4-1 combines with J gene TRBJ2-3; D uncertain. This CDR3 region has 15 residues. The germline V gene has CDR1 MGHRA and CDR2 YSYEKL. The V end lost 4 bases, the J end lost 3 bases, and 14 bases lay between the germline ends.

The gene calls are TRBV6-1 and TRBJ2-5; 15 nucleotides line up with TRBD2. The CDR3 spans 16 residues. V shed 6 bases, J shed 5 bases, and the junction held 7 bases outside the gene matches. The germline V gene has CDR1 MNHNS and CDR2 SASEGT. CDR3 loop: CASSGLAGGPQETQYF. CDR3 nucleotides: TGTGCCAGCAGCGGACTAGCGGGGGGGCCGCAGGAGACCCAGTACTTC.

This clonotype was picked up a small number of times. The chain has TRBV5-1 and TRBJ2-2, with 9 bases lining up with TRBD1. The CDR3 has 15 residues. The V and J ends lost 4 bases and 0 bases, in that order; junction bases with no gene match: 1. Germline V CDR1 and CDR2: SGHRS, YFSETQ. The CDR3 spells CASSGQGPNTGELFF. The CDR3 DNA sequence: TGCGCCAGCAGCGGACAGGGGCCGAACACCGGGGAGCTGTTTTTT.

The J gene is TRBJ2-1, the V gene TRBV20-1; tentative D call: TRBD2 (5 bases). This CDR3 has 15 amino acids. Germline V gives CDR1 DFQATT, CDR2 SNEGSKA (reference sequence). The V end lost 0 bases, the J end lost 0 bases, and 9 bases lay between the germline ends. Here the CDR3 reads CSARERGSSYNEQFF. The CDR3 region has the DNA TGCAGTGCTAGAGAACGGGGAAGCTCCTACAATGAGCAGTTCTTC.